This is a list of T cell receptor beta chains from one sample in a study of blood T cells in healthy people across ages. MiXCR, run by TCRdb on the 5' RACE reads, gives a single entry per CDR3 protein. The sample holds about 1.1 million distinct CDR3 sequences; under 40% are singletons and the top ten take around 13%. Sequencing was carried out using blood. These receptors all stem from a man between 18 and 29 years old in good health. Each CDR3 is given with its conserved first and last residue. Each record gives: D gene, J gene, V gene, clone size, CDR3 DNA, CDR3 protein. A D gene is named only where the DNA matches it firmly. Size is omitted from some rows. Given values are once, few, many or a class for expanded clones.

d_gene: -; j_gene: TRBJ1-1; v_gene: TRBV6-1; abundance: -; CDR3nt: TGTGCCAGCAGTGAAGGTCTGGACAGCCAAGCTTTCTTT; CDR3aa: CASSEGLDSQAFF
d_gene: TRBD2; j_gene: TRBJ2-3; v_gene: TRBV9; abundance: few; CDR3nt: TGTGCCAGCAGCGGGACTAGCGGCATAGATACGCAGTATTTT; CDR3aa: CASSGTSGIDTQYF
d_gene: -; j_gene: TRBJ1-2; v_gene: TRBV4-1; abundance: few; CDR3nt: TGCGCCAGCAGCCAGACAAATACTAACTATGGCTACACCTTC; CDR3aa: CASSQTNTNYGYTF
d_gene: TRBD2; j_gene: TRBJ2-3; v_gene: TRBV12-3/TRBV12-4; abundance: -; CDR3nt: TGTGCCAGCAGTTTGACCGCGGGGGGGCCGGAGGGCTATACGCAGTATTTT; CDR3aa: CASSLTAGGPEGYTQYF
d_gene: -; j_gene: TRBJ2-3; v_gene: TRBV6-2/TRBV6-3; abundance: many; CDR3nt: TGTGCCAGTTCCCGACTGGCAGATACGCAGTATTTT; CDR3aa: CASSRLADTQYF
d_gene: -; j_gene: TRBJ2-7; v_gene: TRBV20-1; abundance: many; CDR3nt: TGCAGTGCTAGGGGGGCTTACGAGCAGTACTTC; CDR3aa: CSARGAYEQYF
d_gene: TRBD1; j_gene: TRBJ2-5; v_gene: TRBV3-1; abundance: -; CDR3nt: TGTGCCAGCAGCCAGTCAGGGGGCGCATACAATGAGCAGTACTTC; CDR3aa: CASSQSGGAYNEQYF
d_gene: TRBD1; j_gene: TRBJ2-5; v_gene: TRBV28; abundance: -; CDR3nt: TGTGCCAGCAGCCTTGACAGGGGGCGCACCCGAAGCTTAGACCAAGAGACCCAGTACTTC; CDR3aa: CASSLDRGRTRSLDQETQYF
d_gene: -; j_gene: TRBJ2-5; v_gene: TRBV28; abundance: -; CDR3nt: TGTGCCAGCAGTTTATCCCAGGGGGGAGGCGAGACCCAGTACTTC; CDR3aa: CASSLSQGGGETQYF
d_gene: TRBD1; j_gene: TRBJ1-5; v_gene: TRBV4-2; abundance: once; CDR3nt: TGTGCCAGCAGCCAAGGGCAGGGGACAGTTCAGCCCCAGCATTTT; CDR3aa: CASSQGQGTVQPQHF
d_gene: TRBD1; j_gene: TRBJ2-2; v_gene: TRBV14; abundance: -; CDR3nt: TGTGCCAGCAGCCTACCGGGACAGGATACCACCGGGGAGCTGTTTTTT; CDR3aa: CASSLPGQDTTGELFF
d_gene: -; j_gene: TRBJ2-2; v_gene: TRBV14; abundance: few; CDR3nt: TGTGCCAGCAGCCGGACCGTAGAGATCACCGGGGAGCTGTTTTTT; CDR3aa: CASSRTVEITGELFF
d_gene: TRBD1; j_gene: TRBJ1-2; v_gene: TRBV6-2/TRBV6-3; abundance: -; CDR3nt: TGTGCCAGCAGTTACTCGAATTTTCCGGGACAGGACTATGGCTACACCTTC; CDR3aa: CASSYSNFPGQDYGYTF
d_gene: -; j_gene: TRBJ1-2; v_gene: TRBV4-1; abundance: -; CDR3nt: TGCGCCAGCAGCCAAGAGGGGGATTTGGGCTATGGCTACACCTTC; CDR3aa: CASSQEGDLGYGYTF
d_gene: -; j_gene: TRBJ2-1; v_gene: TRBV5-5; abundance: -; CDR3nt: TGTGCCAGCAGCATTGGATACAGGGAGTTGGATGAGCAGTTCTTC; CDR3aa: CASSIGYRELDEQFF
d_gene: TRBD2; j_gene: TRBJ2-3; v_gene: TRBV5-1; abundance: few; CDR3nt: TGCGCCAGCAGCAGGGGAGGGGCACTTCCTTACACAGATACGCAGTATTTT; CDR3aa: CASSRGGALPYTDTQYF
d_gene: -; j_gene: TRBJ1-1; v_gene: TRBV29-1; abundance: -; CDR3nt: TGCAGCGTTGGTCTAAGACAAGCCACTGAAGCTTTCTTT; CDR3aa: CSVGLRQATEAFF
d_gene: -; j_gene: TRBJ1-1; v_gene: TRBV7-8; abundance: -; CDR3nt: TGTGCCAGCAGCTTAAGTACAGGTTCCACTGAAGCTTTCTTT; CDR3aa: CASSLSTGSTEAFF
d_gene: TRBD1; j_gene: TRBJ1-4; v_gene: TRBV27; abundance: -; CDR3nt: TGTGCCAGCAGTTTGGAGGGACAGATTAGTTCAAATGAAAAACTGTTTTTT; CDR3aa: CASSLEGQISSNEKLFF
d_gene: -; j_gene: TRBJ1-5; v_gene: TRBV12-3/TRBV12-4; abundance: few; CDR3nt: TGTGCCAGCAGTTCGCCCCGGGGGGGGCTGGACAATCAGCCCCAGCATTTT; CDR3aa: CASSSPRGGLDNQPQHF
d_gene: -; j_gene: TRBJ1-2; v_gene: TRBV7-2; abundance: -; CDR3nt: TGTGCCAGCAGCTTAGTACTCCCAGGATACACCTTC; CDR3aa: CASSLVLPGYTF
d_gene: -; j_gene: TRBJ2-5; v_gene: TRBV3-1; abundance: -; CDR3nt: TGTGCCAGCAGCCAAGACGTAGGGGACCAAGAGACCCAGTACTTC; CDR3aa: CASSQDVGDQETQYF
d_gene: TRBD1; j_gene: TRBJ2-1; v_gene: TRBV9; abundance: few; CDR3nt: TGTGCCAGGGGGAGGGCGACAGGGGGTATCGATGAGCAGTTCTTC; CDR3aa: CARGRATGGIDEQFF
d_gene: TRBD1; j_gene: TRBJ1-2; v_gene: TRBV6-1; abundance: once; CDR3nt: TGTGCCAGCAGTGGGACCGACAGGGCTGCTGGCTACACCTTC; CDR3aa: CASSGTDRAAGYTF
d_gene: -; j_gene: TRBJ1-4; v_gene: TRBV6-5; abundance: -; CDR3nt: TGTGCCAGCAGTTACAAGGACGGAGCTAATGAAAAACTGTTTTTT; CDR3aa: CASSYKDGANEKLFF
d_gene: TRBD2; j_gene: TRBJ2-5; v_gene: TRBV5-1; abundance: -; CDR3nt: TGCGCCAGCAGCTTGGGGACTAGTAATCGGGAGACCCAGTACTTC; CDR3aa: CASSLGTSNRETQYF
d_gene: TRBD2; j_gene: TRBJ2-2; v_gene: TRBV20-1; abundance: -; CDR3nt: TGCAGTGCTAGTGGGGGACAACTAGCGGGGGGGCCCGGGGAGCTGTTTTTT; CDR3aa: CSASGGQLAGGPGELFF